This T cell receptor (beta chain) was captured in a study of blood T cell repertoires in COVID-19. The overall study: Some COVID-19 samples were acute and others convalescent; all came from the United States, Italy and Spain. PBMCs, B-cell-depleted T cells, or T cells provided the cDNA or gDNA that made up the material.

The germline V and J ends were trimmed by 0 bases and 3 bases, with 7 bases remaining between them. CDR1 and CDR2 (germline): SGHKS, YYEKEE (reference sequence). The CDR3 consists of 14 residues. As originally analysed: Reference gene primer amplification gave nucleated cell count estimates. Produced via immunoSEQ multiplex PCR; TCRdb's table is partial and in-frame only. V, J and clone size derive from that table, while D and trimming were established from the DNA sequence. The repertoire includes 250,000 to 300,000 clones, around 86% of them detected once, and around 3.6% sits in the top ten. This receptor was taken from a man aged 18-30 years with active or convalescent COVID-19. V usage is TRBV5-5 and J usage is TRBJ1-5, with D perhaps TRBD1 (5 bases). Sequenced sample: peripheral blood. CDR3 sequence (DNA): TGTGCCAGCAGCTTGGCGGGGGACAATCAGCCCCAGCATTTT. Translation: CASSLAGDNQPQHF.